The clone carrying this T cell receptor beta chain is labeled medium-sized. Its antigen remains unidentified. The record originates from a study of T cell repertoires in cytomegalovirus infection. This CDR3 has 14 amino acids. V lost 5 bases to trimming and J lost 1 base, with 11 bases between them. CDR1 is SGHTA and CDR2 is FQGNSA in the germline V gene. TCRdb called the reads again in MiXCR, with one record for every CDR3 protein. In the table there are 50,000 to 65,000 distinct CDR3 sequences, roughly a fifth of which are singletons. Sequencing was performed on CD8+ T cells from cultured PBMCs, taken from culture after CMV antigen stimulation. The chain couples TRBV7-2 to TRBJ1-1, with D uncertain. This clonotype was sampled from a human donor in good health (CMV status not recorded). Some clones in this sample may be carry-over from other donors' samples. CDR3 bases: TGTGCCAGCAGCCCCCTACTGGGGAACACTGAAGCTTTCTTT. Residues: CASSPLLGNTEAFF.